Following are 24 T cell receptor beta chains from one sample sequenced in a study of early T cells in non-severe SARS-CoV-2 infection. TCRdb fed the 5' RACE reads into MiXCR, producing one record per CDR3 protein. The sample has 25,000 to 35,000 distinct CDR3 sequences, around 5.2% seen once; the top ten hold about 3.5%. The specimen was whole blood. These receptors came from an adult who was a healthcare worker with PCR-confirmed SARS-CoV-2 infection or an uninfected control (not recorded which).

The sample holds many counts of this clonotype. The chain has TRBV9 and TRBJ1-3; D not certain. V lost 2 bases to trimming and J lost 8 bases, with 17 bases between them. The CDR3 contains 15 residues. Germline V gene sequence: CDR1 SGDLS, CDR2 YYNGEE. Here the CDR3 reads CASSVLDSAFDTIYF. The DNA of the CDR3 is TGTGCCAGCAGCGTCTTAGACTCCGCGTTCGACACCATATATTTT. The full variable domain, in which reference TRBV9 and TRBJ1-3 provide the parts outside the CDR3, is DSGVTQTPKHLITATGQRVTLRCSPRSGDLSVYWYQQSLDQGLQFLIQYYNGEERAKGNILERFSAQQFPDLHSELNLSSLELGDSALYFCASSVLDSAFDTIYFGEGSWLTVV.

This clonotype has ten or more counts. The CDR3 loop reads CASSRADYAYNEQFF. The CDR3 DNA is TGTGCCAGCAGCAGGGCGGACTACGCCTACAATGAGCAGTTCTTC. V gene TRBV7-8 combines with J gene TRBJ2-1, with a weak D call TRBD2 (6 bases). V dropped 5 bases and J dropped 2 bases, with 13 bases sitting between them. There are 15 residues in the CDR3. Per germline, CDR1 SGHVS and CDR2 FQNEAQ.

This clonotype was recorded many times. This chain links TRBV10-2 with TRBJ2-1, with a possible D match to TRBD2 (6 bases). From germline, CDR1 is WSHSY and CDR2 SAAADI. This CDR3 contains 14 residues. V was pared by 7 bases and J by 8 bases, with 18 bases between. The CDR3 loop reads CASTPAPPGDEQFF. The CDR3 bases are TGCGCCAGCACCCCGGCCCCTCCGGGGGATGAGCAGTTCTTC.

This clonotype was seen only a few times. The J gene is TRBJ2-1, the V gene TRBV6-2 or TRBV6-3; TRBD2 is a possible D gene (5 bases). The V end was cut by 6 bases, the J end by 8 bases, with 11 bases between. CDR1 is MNHEY, CDR2 SVGEGT, per germline. CDR3 length equals 12 residues. In DNA form, the CDR3 reads TGTGCCAGCAGCCATACTAGATATGAGCAGTTCTTC. Its protein product is CASSHTRYEQFF.

This clonotype showed up just a few times. This rearrangement joins TRBV28 to TRBJ1-4; D is undetermined. Trimming shortened V by 2 bases and J by 8 bases, and 6 bases separated the two germline ends. Germline V gene sequence: CDR1 MDHEN, CDR2 SYDVKM. The CDR3 covers 12 residues. The CDR3 DNA follows: TGTGCCAGCAGTTTACCCCGGGAAAAACTGTTTTTT. Its protein product is CASSLPREKLFF.

This clonotype turned up a few times. The rearrangement uses TRBV28 and TRBJ2-1; possible D gene TRBD1, 5 bases. The CDR3 runs 12 residues. V dropped 3 bases and J dropped 10 bases, with 10 bases sitting between them. CDR1 is MDHEN and CDR2 is SYDVKM in the germline V gene. The DNA for the CDR3 is TGTGCCAGCAGTTTGCCAGGGCTAGAGCAGTTCTTC. It codes for CASSLPGLEQFF.

Points on this clonotype: Since a much larger clone is just one base distant, this may be a read error. The chain joins TRBV11-2 to TRBJ2-5; 9 bases line up with TRBD2. Germline trimming cut 1 base from V and 5 bases from J; bases unmatched to any gene: 8. The CDR3 contains 16 residues. The germline V gene encodes CDR1 SGHAT and CDR2 FQNNGV. The CDR3 region has the DNA TGTGCCAGCAGCTTAGGACTAGCGGAAGGTCGGGAGACCCAGTACTTC. It encodes CASSLGLAEGRETQYF.

This clonotype has ten or more counts. The V gene is TRBV3-1, the J gene TRBJ2-5; D not resolved. V was clipped by 1 base and J by 3 bases, with 3 bases between them. CDR1 is LGHDT and CDR2 is YNNKEL in the germline V gene (reference sequence). This CDR3 contains 12 residues. This chain's CDR3 is CASSQGKETQYF. The CDR3 DNA sequence: TGTGCCAGCAGCCAAGGGAAAGAGACCCAGTACTTC.

This clonotype was detected only a few times. The J gene is TRBJ1-1, the V gene TRBV12-3 or TRBV12-4; the D is unclear. V dropped 4 bases and J dropped 1 base, with 7 bases sitting between them. CDR3 length: 13 residues. In DNA form, the CDR3 reads TGTGCCAGCAGTTCTCCCGCGAACACTGAAGCTTTCTTT. The encoded protein is CASSSPANTEAFF.

The sample holds many counts of this clonotype. The chain joins TRBV12-3 or TRBV12-4 to TRBJ1-1; D not resolved. The CDR3 sequence is 13 residues long. V lost 2 bases and J lost 1, with 5 bases in between. In DNA form, the CDR3 reads TGTGCCAGCAGTTTAAGTCAGAACACTGAAGCTTTCTTT. Translating it yields CASSLSQNTEAFF.

Many counts were recorded for this clonotype. The chain links TRBV7-3 to TRBJ1-6; possibly TRBD1 for D (5 bases). The CDR3 runs to 15 residues. Deletions cut 1 base from V and 4 bases from J, with 8 bases between. The germline CDR1 and CDR2 sequences are SGHTA and FQGTGA. The CDR3 reads CASSLRGDYNSPLHF. CDR3 sequence (DNA): TGTGCCAGCAGCTTAAGGGGGGATTATAATTCACCCCTCCACTTT.

The J gene is TRBJ1-1, the V gene TRBV5-1; the D is unclear. V lost 0 bases to trimming and J lost 6 bases, with 12 bases between them. Germline-derived CDR1 and CDR2 are SGHRS and YFSETQ. The CDR3 consists of 14 residues. The CDR3 region has the DNA TGCGCCAGCAGCTTGGGCCAGCCGCGAGCTGAAGCTTTCTTT. Translated: CASSLGQPRAEAFF.

In its sample, this clonotype was seen many times. The chain has TRBV7-9 and TRBJ1-5, with D possibly TRBD1 on 5 matching bases. The V gene's germline CDR1 is SEHNR and CDR2 FQNEAQ (reference sequence). The CDR3 is 13 residues long. Trimming cost V 5 bases and J 5 bases, with 10 bases left between them. In DNA, the CDR3 is TGTGCCAGCAGCCGCGGAGGGGATCAGCCCCAGCATTTT. It specifies CASSRGGDQPQHF.

This clonotype was seen a few times. The chain links TRBV5-6 to TRBJ2-1, with TRBD2 matching over 12 bases. The germline CDR1 and CDR2 sequences are SGHDT and YYEEEE. The length of the CDR3 is 15 residues. V lost 5 bases and J lost 4; bases outside the gene matches: 4. CDR3 DNA: TGTGCCAGCAGGTACGGGACTAGCGGGTACAATGAGCAGTTCTTC. Translation gives CASRYGTSGYNEQFF.

This clonotype is labeled medium-sized. This chain links TRBV4-3 with TRBJ2-1; 9 nucleotides agree with TRBD2. CDR3 length: 16 residues. The ends lost 0 bases at V and 2 bases at J; junction bases unmatched: 2. Germline-derived CDR1 and CDR2 are LGHNA and YSLEER. The CDR3 DNA reads as TGCGCCAGCAGCCAAGATGCGGGAGGGCCCTACAATGAGCAGTTCTTC. This codes for CASSQDAGGPYNEQFF.

This clonotype was seen at least ten times. The chain joins TRBV21-1 to TRBJ1-2. TRBV21-1 is noted as a pseudogene. The CDR3 spans 14 residues. In nucleotides, the CDR3 is TGTGCCAGCAGCAAAGCTGAACACGCGTCTCGCTACACCTTC. Amino acid sequence: CASSKAEHASRYTF.

In this sample, this clonotype turned up many times. This chain links TRBV7-8 with TRBJ2-3, with a tentative D call TRBD2 (5 bases). Germline V lookup: CDR1 SGHVS, CDR2 FQNEAQ. The CDR3 consists of 15 residues. The germline V and J ends were trimmed by 1 base and 2 bases, with 10 bases remaining between them. The CDR3 coding sequence is TGTGCCAGCAGCTTAGGCGGGTTGTACACAGATACGCAGTATTTT. This encodes CASSLGGLYTDTQYF.

This clonotype ranks as medium-sized. The CDR3 sequence: CASSQDHRVGTDTQYF. CDR3 DNA: TGCGCCAGCAGCCAAGACCACAGGGTCGGCACAGATACGCAGTATTTT. The chain employs TRBV4-3 and TRBJ2-3; tentative D call: TRBD1 (6 bases). V was trimmed by 0 bases and J by 1 base, leaving 11 bases between them. The CDR3 has 16 residues. Germline V gene sequence: CDR1 LGHNA, CDR2 YSLEER.

This chain links TRBV20-1 with TRBJ1-2; maybe TRBD1 (6 bases). The CDR3 has 14 residues. Germline V CDR1 and CDR2: DFQATT, SNEGSKA (reference sequence). V was clipped by 5 bases and J by 1 base, with 14 bases between them. The CDR3: CSALGDTLNYGYTF. The CDR3 nucleotides read TGCAGTGCTCTGGGGGACACCCTTAACTATGGCTACACCTTC.

This clonotype was counted between two and nine times. The chain combines TRBV11-2 with TRBJ2-7, with a possible D match to TRBD1 (6 bases). Germline lookup yields CDR1 SGHAT and CDR2 FQNNGV. Trimming stripped 3 bases from V and 2 bases from J, with 14 bases between. There are 15 residues in the CDR3. Here the CDR3 reads CASSFRLQGPYEQYF. The CDR3 bases are TGTGCCAGCAGCTTTCGTCTACAGGGCCCCTACGAGCAGTACTTC.

This clonotype was observed once. Possible read error: a much larger clone is one base away. The chain is built from TRBV7-2 and TRBJ1-4; TRBD1 aligns across 7 bases. CDR1 and CDR2 (germline): SGHTA, FQGNSA. Trimming removed 2 bases from V and 11 bases from J; junction bases left unmatched: 5. The CDR3 covers 13 residues. CDR3 DNA: TGTGCCAGCAGCTTATGGGACAGCGATAAACTGTTTTTT. Translating gives CASSLWDSDKLFF.

The rearrangement uses TRBV20-1 and TRBJ2-1, with no clear D. Trimming shortened V by 0 bases and J by 9 bases, and 12 bases separated the two germline ends. The CDR3 runs 13 residues. Germline V gene data show CDR1 as DFQATT and CDR2 as SNEGSKA (reference sequence). CDR3 region: CSARDPRLGEQFF. DNA for the CDR3: TGCAGTGCTAGAGATCCCCGTCTAGGTGAGCAGTTCTTC.

The chain employs TRBV5-5 and TRBJ2-5; D is unclear. This CDR3 spans 14 amino acids. The germline CDR1 and CDR2 sequences are SGHKS and YYEKEE (reference sequence). V was clipped by 2 bases and J by 5 bases, with 13 bases between them. CDR3 residues: CASSFAAQAETQYF. CDR3 coding DNA: TGTGCCAGCAGCTTCGCTGCACAAGCTGAGACCCAGTACTTC.

The chain joins TRBV11-2 to TRBJ1-1; tentative D call: TRBD1 (6 bases). The V gene's germline CDR1 is SGHAT and CDR2 FQNNGV. With 4 bases removed from V and 3 bases from J, the gap between germline ends came to 18 bases. The CDR3 runs 16 residues. In DNA form, the CDR3 reads TGTGCCAGCAGCTGGGAGGCAGGGGTGAGTGACACTGAAGCTTTCTTT. It codes for CASSWEAGVSDTEAFF. The full variable domain, its missing parts supplied by reference TRBV11-2 and TRBJ1-1, is EAGVAQSPRYKIIEKRQSVAFWCNPISGHATLYWYQQILGQGPKLLIQFQNNGVVDDSQLPKDRFSAERLKGVDSTLKIQPAKLEDSAVYLCASSWEAGVSDTEAFFGQGTRLTVV.